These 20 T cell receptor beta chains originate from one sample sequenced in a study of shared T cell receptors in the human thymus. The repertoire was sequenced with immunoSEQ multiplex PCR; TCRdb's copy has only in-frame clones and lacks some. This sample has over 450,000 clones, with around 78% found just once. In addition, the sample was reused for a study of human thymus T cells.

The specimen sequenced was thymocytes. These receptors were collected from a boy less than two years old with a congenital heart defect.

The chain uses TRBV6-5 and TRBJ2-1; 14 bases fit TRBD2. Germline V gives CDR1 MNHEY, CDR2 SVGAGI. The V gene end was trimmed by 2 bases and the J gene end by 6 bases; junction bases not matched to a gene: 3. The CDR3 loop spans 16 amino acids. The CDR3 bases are TGTGCCAGCAGTTACCCGGGACTAGCGGGAGCCAATGAGCAGTTCTTC. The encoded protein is CASSYPGLAGANEQFF.

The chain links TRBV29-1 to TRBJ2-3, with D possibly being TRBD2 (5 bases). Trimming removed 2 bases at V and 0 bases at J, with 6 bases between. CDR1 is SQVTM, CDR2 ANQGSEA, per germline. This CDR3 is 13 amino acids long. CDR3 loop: CSVEWRSTDTQYF. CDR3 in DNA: TGCAGCGTTGAATGGAGGAGCACAGATACGCAGTATTTT.

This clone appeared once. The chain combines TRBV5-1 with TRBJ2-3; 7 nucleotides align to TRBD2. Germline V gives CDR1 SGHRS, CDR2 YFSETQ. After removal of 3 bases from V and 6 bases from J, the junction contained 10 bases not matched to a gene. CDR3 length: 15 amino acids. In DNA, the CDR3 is TGCGCCAGCAGCTCGGATAAGCGGGACTACGATACGCAGTATTTT. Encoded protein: CASSSDKRDYDTQYF.

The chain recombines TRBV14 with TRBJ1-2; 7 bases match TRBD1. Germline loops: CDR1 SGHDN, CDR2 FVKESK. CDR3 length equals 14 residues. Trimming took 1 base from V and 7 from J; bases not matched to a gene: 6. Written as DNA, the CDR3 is TGTGCCAGCAGCCAAGCATTACAGGGGTGTGGCTACACCTTC. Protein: CASSQALQGCGYTF.

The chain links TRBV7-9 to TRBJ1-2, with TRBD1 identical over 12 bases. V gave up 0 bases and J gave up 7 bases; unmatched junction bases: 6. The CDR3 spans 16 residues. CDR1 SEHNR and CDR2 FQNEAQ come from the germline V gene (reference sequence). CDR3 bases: TGTGCCAGCAGCTTAGCGCGGGGACAGGGGGCCTCTGGCTACACCTTC. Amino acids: CASSLARGQGASGYTF.

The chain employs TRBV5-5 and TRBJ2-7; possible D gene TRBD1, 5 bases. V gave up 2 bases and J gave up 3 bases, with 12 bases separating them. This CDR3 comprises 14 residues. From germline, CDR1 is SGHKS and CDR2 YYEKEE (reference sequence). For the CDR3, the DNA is TGTGCCAGCAGCTTTAGCCAGGGCGACTACGAGCAGTACTTC. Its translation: CASSFSQGDYEQYF.

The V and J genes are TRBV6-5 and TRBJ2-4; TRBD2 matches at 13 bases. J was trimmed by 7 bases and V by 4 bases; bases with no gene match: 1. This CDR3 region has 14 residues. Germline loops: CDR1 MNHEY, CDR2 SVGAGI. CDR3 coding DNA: TGTGCCAGCAGTTTGACTAGCGGGAGGAACATTCAGTACTTC. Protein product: CASSLTSGRNIQYF.

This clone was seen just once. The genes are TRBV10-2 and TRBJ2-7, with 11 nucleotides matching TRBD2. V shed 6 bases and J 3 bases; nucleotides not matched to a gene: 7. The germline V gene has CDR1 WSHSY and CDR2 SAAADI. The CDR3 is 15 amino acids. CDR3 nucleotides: TGCGCCAGCAGCTTTAGCGGGAGGGCCCTCTACGAGCAGTACTTC. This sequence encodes CASSFSGRALYEQYF.

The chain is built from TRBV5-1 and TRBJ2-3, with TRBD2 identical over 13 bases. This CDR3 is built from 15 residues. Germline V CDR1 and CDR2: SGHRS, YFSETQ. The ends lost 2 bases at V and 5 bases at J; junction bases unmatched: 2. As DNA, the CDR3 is TGCGCCAGCAGCTTCACTAGCGGGAGGGGAGATACGCAGTATTTT. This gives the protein CASSFTSGRGDTQYF.

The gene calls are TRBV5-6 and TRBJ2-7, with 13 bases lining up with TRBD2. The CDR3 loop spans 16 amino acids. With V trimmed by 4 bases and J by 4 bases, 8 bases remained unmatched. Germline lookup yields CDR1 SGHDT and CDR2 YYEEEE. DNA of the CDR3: TGTGCCAGCAGCCCCACCCGGACTAGCGGGAGATACGAGCAGTACTTC. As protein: CASSPTRTSGRYEQYF.

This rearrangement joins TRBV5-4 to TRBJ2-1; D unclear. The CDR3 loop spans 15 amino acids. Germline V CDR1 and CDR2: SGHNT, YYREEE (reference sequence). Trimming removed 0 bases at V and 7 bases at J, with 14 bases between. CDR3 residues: CASSLVSPAANEQFF. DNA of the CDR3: TGTGCCAGCAGCTTGGTAAGCCCGGCAGCGAATGAGCAGTTCTTC. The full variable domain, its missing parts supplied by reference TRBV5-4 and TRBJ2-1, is ETGVTQSPTHLIKTRGQQVTLRCSSQSGHNTVSWYQQALGQGPQFIFQYYREEENGRGNFPPRFSGLQFPNYSSELNVNALELDDSALYLCASSLVSPAANEQFFGPGTRLTVL.

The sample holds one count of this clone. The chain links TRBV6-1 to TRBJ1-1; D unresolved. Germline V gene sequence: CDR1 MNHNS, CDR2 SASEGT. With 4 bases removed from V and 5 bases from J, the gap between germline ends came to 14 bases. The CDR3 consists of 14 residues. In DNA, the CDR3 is TGTGCCAGCAGTGGAGAAGGACCGGGGACTGAAGCTTTCTTT. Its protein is CASSGEGPGTEAFF.

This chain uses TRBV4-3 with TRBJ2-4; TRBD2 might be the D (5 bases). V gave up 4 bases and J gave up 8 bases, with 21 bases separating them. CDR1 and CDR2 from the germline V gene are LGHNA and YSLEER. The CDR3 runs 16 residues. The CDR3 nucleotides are TGCGCCAGCAGCCCGATACCCGGCCAAGTGGGAGACATTCAGTACTTC. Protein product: CASSPIPGQVGDIQYF.

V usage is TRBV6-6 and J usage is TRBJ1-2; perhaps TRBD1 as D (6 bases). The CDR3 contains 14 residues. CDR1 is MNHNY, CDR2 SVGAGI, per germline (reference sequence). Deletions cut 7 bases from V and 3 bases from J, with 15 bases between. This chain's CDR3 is CASNYRGGDYGYTF. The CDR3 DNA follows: TGTGCCAGCAACTACCGAGGGGGAGACTATGGCTACACCTTC.

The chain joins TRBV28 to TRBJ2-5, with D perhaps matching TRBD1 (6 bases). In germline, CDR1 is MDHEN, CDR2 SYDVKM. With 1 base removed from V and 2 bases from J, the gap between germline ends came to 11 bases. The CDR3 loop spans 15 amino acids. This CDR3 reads CASSLSWTEQETQYF. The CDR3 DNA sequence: TGTGCCAGCAGTTTATCTTGGACAGAACAAGAGACCCAGTACTTC.

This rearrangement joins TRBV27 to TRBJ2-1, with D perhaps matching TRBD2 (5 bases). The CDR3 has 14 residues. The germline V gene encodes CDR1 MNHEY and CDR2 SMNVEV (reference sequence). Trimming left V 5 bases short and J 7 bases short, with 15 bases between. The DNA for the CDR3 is TGTGCCAGCAGTGGAGGCTCTCGACTAAATGAGCAGTTCTTC. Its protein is CASSGGSRLNEQFF.

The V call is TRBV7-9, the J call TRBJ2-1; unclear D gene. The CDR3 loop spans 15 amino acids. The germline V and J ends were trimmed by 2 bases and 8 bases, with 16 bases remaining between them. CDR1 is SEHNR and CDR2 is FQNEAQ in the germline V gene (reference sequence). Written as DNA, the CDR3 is TGTGCCAGCAGCTTACCCTCAAAGCCAATCGATGAGCAGTTCTTC. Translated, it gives CASSLPSKPIDEQFF.

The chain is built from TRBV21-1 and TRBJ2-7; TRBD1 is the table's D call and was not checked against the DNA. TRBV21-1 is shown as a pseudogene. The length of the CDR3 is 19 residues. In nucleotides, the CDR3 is TGTGCCAGCAGCACCCAAAACCCCCATTTACGGGACAGAACTGACGAGCAGTACTTC. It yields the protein CASSTQNPHLRDRTDEQYF.

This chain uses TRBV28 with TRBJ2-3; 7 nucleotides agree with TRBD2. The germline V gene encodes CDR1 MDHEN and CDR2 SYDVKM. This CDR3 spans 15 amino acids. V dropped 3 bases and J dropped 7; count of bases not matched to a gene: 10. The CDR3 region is CASSFPGGHANTQYF. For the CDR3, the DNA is TGTGCCAGCAGTTTCCCGGGAGGACACGCAAATACGCAGTATTTT.

The CDR3 is CASTDGDRQQFF. The CDR3 coding sequence is TGCGCCAGCACCGACGGGGATCGTCAGCAGTTCTTC. This chain links TRBV5-1 with TRBJ2-1, with a tentative D call TRBD2 (5 bases). The germline V gene encodes CDR1 SGHRS and CDR2 YFSETQ. This CDR3 region has 12 residues. Trimming removed 6 bases from V and 11 bases from J, with 15 bases in between.